The table lists the clone carrying this T cell receptor (beta chain) with a count of one. Its antigen remains unknown. Generated by immunoSEQ multiplex PCR, the TCRdb table keeps only in-frame clones and is missing some. The table records tens of thousands of clones, roughly nine tenths of them present only once. CDR3 length equals 17 residues. The germline V gene encodes CDR1 SGHRS and CDR2 YFSETQ. After removal of 1 base from V and 1 base from J, the junction contained 6 bases not matched to a gene. This sample stems from a study of T cell responses to AZD1222 COVID-19 vaccine. Study-level points and caveats: In a largely white British group with more females than males, clonal diversity was possibly underestimated.

The specimen comprised peripheral blood, sampled 28 days after the second AZD1222 dose. The source is an adult who received the AZD1222 COVID-19 vaccine. This chain joins TRBV5-1 and TRBJ2-7; 12 bases match TRBD2. CDR3 DNA: TGCGCCAGCAGCTTGTCCCTAGCGGGGGGGAGTTCCTACGAGCAGTACTTC. As protein: CASSLSLAGGSSYEQYF.